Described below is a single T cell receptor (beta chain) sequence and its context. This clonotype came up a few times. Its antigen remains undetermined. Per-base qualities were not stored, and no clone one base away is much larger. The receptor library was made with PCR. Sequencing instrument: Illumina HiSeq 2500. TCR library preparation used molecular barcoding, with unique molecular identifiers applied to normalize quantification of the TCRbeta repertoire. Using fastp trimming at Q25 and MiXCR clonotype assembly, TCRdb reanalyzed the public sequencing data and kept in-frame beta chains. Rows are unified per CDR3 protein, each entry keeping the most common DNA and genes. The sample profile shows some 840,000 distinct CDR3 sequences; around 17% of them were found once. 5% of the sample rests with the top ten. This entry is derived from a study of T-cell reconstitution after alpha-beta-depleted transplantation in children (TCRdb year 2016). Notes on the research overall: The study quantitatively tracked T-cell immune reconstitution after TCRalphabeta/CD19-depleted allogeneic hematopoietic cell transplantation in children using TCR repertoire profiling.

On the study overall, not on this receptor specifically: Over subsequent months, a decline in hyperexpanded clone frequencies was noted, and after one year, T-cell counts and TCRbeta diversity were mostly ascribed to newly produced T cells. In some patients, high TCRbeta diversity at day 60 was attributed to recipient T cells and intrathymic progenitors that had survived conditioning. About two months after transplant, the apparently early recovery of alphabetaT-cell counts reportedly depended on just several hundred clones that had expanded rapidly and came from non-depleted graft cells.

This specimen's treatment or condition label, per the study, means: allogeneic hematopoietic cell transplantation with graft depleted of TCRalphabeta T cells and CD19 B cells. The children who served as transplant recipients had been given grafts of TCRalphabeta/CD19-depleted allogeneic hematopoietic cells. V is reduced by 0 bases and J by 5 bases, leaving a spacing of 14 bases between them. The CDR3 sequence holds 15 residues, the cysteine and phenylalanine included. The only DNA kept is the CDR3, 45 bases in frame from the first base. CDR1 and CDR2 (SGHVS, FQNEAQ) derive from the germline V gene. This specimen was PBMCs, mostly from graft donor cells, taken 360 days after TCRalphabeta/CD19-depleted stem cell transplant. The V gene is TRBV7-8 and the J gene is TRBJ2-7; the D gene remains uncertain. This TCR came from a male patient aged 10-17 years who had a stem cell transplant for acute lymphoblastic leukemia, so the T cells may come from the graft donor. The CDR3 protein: CASSLARGSPDEQYF. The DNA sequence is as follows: TGTGCCAGCAGCTTAGCGCGTGGATCTCCCGACGAGCAGTACTTC.